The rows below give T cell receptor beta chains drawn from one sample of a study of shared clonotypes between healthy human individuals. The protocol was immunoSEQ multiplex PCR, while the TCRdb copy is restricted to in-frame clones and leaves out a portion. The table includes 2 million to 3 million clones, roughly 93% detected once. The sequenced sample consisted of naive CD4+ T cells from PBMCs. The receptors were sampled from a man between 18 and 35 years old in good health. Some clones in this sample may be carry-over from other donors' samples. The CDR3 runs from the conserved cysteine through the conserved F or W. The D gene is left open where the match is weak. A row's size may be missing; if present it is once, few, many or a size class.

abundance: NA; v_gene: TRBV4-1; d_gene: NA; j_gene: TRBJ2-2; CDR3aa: CASSLEGQLALGPGELFF; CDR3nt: TGCGCCAGCAGCCTCGAGGGGCAGCTCGCCCTTGGGCCCGGGGAGCTGTTTTTT
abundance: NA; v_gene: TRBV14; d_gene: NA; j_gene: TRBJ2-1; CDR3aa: CASSPTLYNEQFF; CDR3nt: TGTGCCAGCAGCCCGACACTTTACAATGAGCAGTTCTTC
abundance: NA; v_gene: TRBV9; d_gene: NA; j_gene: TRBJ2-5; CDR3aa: CASSVGVRETQYF; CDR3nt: TGTGCCAGCAGCGTAGGGGTCAGGGAGACCCAGTACTTC
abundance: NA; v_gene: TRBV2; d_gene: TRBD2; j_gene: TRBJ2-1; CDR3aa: CASSARGGRSSYNEQFF; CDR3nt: TGTGCCAGCAGTGCCCGAGGCGGGAGAAGCTCCTACAATGAGCAGTTCTTC
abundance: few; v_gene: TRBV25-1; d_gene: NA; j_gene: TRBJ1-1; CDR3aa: CASRDRTDYTEAFF; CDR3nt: TGTGCCAGCAGAGATCGGACAGACTACACTGAAGCTTTCTTT
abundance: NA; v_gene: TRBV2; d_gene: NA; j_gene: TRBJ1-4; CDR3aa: CASSEARGASGEKLFF; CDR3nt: TGTGCCAGCAGTGAAGCGCGGGGGGCCTCGGGTGAAAAACTGTTTTTT
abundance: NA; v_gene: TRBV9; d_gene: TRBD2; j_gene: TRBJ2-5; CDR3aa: CASSKGIAGQETQYF; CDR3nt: TGTGCCAGCAGCAAAGGGATAGCGGGCCAAGAGACCCAGTACTTC
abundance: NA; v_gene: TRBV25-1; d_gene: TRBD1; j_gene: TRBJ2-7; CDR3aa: CASSDPRQGLNEQYF; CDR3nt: TGTGCCAGCAGTGACCCTCGACAGGGTTTGAACGAGCAGTACTTC
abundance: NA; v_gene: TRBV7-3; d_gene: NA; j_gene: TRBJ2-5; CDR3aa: CASSLYGQRETQYF; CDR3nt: TGTGCCAGCAGCTTATATGGGCAGAGGGAGACCCAGTACTTC
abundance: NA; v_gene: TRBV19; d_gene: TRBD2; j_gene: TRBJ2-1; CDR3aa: CASSIGAGGIYNEQFF; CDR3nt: TGTGCCAGTAGTATAGGAGCGGGAGGGATCTACAATGAGCAGTTCTTC
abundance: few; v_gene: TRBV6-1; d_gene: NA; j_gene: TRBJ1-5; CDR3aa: CASSPTGTLAAQHF; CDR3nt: TGTGCCAGCAGCCCCACCGGGACACTCGCGGCCCAGCATTTT
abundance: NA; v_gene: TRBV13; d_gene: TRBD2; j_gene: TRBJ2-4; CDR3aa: CASSSTGTSGSGNIQYF; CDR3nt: TGTGCCAGCAGCTCTACCGGGACTAGCGGGTCGGGAAACATTCAGTACTTC